This T cell receptor beta chain stems from a study of control samples from healthy donors and cancer patients. Germline lookup yields CDR1 SGHTA and CDR2 FQGTGA. The ends were cut back, 5 bases at V and 7 bases at J, with 20 bases in the middle. This CDR3 is built from 15 residues. The method was immunoSEQ multiplex PCR; TCRdb's version includes in-frame clones alone and lacks a portion of them. Of 150,000 or so clones listed, about 86% are singletons. The rearrangement uses TRBV7-3 and TRBJ1-1, with D unclear. Sequenced material: blood. This clonotype originated in a man aged 18 to 30 in good health. CDR3 amino acids: CASSPLGNGRSEAFF. The CDR3 DNA is TGTGCCAGCAGCCCACTGGGGAATGGTCGTAGTGAAGCTTTCTTT.